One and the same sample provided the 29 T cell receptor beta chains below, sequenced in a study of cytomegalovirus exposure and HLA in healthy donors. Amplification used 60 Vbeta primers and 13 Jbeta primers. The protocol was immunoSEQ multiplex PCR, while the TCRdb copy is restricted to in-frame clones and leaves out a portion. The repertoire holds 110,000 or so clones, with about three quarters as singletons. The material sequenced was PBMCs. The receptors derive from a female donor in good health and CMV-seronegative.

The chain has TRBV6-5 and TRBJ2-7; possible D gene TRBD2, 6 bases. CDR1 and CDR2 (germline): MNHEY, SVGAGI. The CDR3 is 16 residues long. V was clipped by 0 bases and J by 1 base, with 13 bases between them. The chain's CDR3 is CASSYSAGPASYEQYF. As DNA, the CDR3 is TGTGCCAGCAGTTACTCTGCGGGGCCTGCGTCCTACGAGCAGTACTTC.

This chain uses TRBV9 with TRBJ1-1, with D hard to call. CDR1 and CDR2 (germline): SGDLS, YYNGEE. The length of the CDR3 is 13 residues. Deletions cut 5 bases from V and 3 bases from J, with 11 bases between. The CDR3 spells CASRGGRYTEAFF. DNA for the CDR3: TGTGCCAGCAGGGGAGGGCGGTACACTGAAGCTTTCTTT.

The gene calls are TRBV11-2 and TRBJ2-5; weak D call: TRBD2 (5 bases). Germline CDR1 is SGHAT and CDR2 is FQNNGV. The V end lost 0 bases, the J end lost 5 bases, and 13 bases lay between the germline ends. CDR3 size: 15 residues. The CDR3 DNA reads TGTGCCAGCAGCTTAGAAGGCCGGCGGGCGGAGACCCAGTACTTC. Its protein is CASSLEGRRAETQYF.

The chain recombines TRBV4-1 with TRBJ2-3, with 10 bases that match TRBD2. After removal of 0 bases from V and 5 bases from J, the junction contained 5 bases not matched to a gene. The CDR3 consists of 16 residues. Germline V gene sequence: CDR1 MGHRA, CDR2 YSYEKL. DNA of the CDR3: TGCGCCAGCAGCCAAGAGCTAGCGGGGGTTGGAGATACGCAGTATTTT. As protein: CASSQELAGVGDTQYF.

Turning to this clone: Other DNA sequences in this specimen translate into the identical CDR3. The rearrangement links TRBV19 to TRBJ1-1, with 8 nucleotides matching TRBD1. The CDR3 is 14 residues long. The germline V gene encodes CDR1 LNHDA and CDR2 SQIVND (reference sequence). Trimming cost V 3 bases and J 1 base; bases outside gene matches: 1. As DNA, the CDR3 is TGTGCCAGTAGTATTGGGACAGGGAACACTGAAGCTTTCTTT. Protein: CASSIGTGNTEAFF.

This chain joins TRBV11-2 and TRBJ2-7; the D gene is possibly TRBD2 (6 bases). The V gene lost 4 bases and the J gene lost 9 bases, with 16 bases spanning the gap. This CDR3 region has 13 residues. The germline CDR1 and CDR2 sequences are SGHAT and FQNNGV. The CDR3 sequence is CASSSQLAGAQYF. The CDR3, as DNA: TGTGCCAGCAGCTCGCAACTAGCCGGCGCGCAGTACTTC.

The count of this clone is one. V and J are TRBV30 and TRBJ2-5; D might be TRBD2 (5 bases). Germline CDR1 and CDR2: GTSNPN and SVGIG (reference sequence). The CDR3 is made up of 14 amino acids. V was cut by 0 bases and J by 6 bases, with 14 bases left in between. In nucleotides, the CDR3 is TGTGCCTGGAGTGTACTCGACTATAGGAAGACCCAGTACTTC. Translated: CAWSVLDYRKTQYF.

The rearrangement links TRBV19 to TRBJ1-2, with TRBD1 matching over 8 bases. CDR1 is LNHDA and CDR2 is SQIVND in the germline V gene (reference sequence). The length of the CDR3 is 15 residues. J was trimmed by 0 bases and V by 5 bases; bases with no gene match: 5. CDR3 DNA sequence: TGTGCCAGTAGTCCGCGGACAGGGACTAACTATGGCTACACCTTC. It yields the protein CASSPRTGTNYGYTF.

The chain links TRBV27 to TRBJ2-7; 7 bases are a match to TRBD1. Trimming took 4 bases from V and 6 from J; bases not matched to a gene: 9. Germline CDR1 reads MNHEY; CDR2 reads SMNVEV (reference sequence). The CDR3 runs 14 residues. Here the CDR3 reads CASSWGTDTGEQYF. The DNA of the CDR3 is TGTGCCAGCAGTTGGGGGACAGACACTGGCGAGCAGTACTTC.

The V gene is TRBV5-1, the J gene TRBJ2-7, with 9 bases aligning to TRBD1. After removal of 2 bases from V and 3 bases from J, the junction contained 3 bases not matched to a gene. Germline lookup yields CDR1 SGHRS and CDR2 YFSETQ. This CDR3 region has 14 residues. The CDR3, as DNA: TGCGCCAGCAGCTTCCGGGACAGGGACTACGAGCAGTACTTC. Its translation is CASSFRDRDYEQYF.

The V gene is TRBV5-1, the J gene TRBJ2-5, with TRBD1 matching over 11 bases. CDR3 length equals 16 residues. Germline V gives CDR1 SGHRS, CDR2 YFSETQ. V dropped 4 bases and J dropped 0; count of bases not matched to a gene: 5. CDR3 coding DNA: TGCGCCAGCAGCGGAGGGACAGGGGGTTACCAAGAGACCCAGTACTTC. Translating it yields CASSGGTGGYQETQYF.

CDR3 nucleotide sequence: TGTGCCAGCAGCGTCCAGACAGGGGATGGCTACACCTTC. Protein product: CASSVQTGDGYTF. This chain joins TRBV27 and TRBJ1-2, with 8 nucleotides matching TRBD1. This CDR3 has 13 amino acids. V lost 6 bases, J lost 6 bases, and 6 bases stayed unmatched. The germline gives CDR1 MNHEY, CDR2 SMNVEV (reference sequence).

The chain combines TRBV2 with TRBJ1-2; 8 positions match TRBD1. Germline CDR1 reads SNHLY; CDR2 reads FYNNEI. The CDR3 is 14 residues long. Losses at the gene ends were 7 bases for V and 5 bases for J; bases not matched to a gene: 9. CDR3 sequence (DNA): TGTGCCAGCACCCGCCCCCGGACAGGGTATGGCTACACCTTC. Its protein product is CASTRPRTGYGYTF.

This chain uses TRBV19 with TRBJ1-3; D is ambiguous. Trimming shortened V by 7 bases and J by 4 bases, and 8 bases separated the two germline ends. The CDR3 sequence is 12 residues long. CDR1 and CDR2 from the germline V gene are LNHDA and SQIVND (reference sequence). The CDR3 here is CASTNQGNTIYF. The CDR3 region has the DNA TGTGCCAGTACCAACCAGGGAAACACCATATATTTT.

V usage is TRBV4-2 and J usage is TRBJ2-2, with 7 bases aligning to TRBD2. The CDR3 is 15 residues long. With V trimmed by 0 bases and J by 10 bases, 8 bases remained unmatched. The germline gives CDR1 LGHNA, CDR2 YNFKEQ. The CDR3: CASSQDPGGAKELFF. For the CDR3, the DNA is TGTGCCAGCAGCCAAGACCCGGGGGGTGCAAAGGAGCTGTTTTTT.

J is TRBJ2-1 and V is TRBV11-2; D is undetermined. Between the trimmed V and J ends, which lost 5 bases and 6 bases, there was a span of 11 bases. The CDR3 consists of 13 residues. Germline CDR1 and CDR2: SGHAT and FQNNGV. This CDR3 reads CASSNGAFNEQFF. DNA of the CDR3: TGTGCCAGCAGCAACGGAGCTTTCAATGAGCAGTTCTTC.

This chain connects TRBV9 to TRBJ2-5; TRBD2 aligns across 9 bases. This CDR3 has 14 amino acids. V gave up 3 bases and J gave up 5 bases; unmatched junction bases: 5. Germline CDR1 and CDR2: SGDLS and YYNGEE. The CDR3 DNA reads TGTGCCAGCAGCGGAGGGACTAGCCGGGAGACCCAGTACTTC. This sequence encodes CASSGGTSRETQYF.

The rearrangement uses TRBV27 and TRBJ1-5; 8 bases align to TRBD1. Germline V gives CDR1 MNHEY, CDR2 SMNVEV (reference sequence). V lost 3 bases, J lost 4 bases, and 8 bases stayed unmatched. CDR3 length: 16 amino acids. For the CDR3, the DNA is TGTGCCAGCAGTTTTTCCGGGACAGGCACTAATCAGCCCCAGCATTTT. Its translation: CASSFSGTGTNQPQHF.

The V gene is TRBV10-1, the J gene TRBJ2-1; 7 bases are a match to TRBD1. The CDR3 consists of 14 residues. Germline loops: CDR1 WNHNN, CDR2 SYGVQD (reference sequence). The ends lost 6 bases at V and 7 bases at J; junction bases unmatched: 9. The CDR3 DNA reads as TGCGCCAGCAGACCCTATTCGACAGGGAATGAGCAGTTCTTC. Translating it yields CASRPYSTGNEQFF.

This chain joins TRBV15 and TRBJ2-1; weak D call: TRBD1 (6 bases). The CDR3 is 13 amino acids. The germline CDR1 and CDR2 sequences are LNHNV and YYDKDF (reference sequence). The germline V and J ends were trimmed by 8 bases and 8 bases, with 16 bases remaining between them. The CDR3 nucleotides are TGTGCCACCGGGGGCAGGAAAAACGATGAGCAGTTCTTC. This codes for CATGGRKNDEQFF.

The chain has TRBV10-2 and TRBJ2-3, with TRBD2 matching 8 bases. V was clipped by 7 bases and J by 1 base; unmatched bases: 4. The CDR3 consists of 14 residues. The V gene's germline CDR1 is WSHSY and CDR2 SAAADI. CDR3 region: CASMSGGGTDTQYF. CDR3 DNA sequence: TGCGCCAGCATGAGCGGGGGTGGCACAGATACGCAGTATTTT.

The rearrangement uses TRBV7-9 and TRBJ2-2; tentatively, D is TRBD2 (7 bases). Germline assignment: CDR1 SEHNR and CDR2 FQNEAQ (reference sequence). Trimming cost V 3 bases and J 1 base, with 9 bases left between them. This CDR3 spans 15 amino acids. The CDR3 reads CASSLGGRNTGELFF. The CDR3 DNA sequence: TGTGCCAGCAGCTTGGGGGGGCGGAACACCGGGGAGCTGTTTTTT.

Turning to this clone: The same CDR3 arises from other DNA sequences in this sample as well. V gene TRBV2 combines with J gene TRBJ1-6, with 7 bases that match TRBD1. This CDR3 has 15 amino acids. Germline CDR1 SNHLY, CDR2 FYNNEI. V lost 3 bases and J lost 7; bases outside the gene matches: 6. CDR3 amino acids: CASSESRTGNSPLHF. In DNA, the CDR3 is TGTGCCAGCAGTGAGTCTAGGACAGGAAATTCACCCCTCCACTTT. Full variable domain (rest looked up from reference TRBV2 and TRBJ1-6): EPEVTQTPSHQVTQMGQEVILRCVPISNHLYFYWYRQILGQKVEFLVSFYNNEISEKSEIFDDQFSVERPDGSNFTLKIRSTKLEDSAMYFCASSESRTGNSPLHFGNGTRLTVT.

The CDR3 protein is CASSLQGGAYNSPLHF. The CDR3 DNA reads TGTGCCAGCAGCCTTCAAGGGGGAGCCTATAATTCACCCCTCCACTTT. The chain is built from TRBV7-2 and TRBJ1-6; possible D gene TRBD1, 6 bases. The V gene's germline CDR1 is SGHTA and CDR2 FQGNSA. The CDR3 is 16 amino acids. V lost 5 bases to trimming and J lost 2 bases, with 13 bases between them. Full variable domain (remainder filled in from reference TRBV7-2 and TRBJ1-6): GAGVSQSPSNKVTEKGKDVELRCDPISGHTALYWYRQSLGQGLEFLIYFQGNSAPDKSGLPSDRFSAERTGGSVSTLTIQRTQQEDSAVYLCASSLQGGAYNSPLHFGNGTRLTVT.

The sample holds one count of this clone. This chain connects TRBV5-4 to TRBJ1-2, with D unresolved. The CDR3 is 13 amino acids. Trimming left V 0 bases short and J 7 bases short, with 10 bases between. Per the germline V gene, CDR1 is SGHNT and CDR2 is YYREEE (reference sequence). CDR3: CASSLAGYGGYTF. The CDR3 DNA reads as TGTGCCAGCAGCTTGGCGGGGTACGGTGGCTACACCTTC.

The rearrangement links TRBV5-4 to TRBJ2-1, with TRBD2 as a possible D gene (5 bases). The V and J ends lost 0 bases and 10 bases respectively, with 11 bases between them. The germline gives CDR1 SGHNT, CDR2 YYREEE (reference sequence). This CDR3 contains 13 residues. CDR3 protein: CASSLELELEQFF. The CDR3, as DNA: TGTGCCAGCAGCTTGGAACTAGAATTGGAGCAGTTCTTC.

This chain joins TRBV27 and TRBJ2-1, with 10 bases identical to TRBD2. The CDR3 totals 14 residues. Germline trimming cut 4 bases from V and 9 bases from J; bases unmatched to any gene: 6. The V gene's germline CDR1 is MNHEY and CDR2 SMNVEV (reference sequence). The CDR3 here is CASSSSSGGREQFF. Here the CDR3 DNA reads TGTGCCAGCAGTTCGTCTAGCGGGGGTCGTGAGCAGTTCTTC.

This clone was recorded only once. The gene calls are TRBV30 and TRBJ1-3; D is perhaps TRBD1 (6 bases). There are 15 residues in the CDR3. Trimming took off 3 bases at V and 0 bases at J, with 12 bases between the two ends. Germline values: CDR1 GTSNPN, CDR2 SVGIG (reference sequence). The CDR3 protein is CAWRLQGHSGNTIYF. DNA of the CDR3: TGTGCCTGGAGATTACAGGGCCACTCTGGAAACACCATATATTTT.

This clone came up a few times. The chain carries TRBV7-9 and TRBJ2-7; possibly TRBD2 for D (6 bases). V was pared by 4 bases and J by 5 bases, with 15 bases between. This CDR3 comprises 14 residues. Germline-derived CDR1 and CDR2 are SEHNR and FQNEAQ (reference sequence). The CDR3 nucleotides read TGTGCCAGCAGCTCCGCAGCCGGAGGGCACGAGCAGTACTTC. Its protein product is CASSSAAGGHEQYF.